The present TCR beta chain was sequenced within a study of blood T cell dynamics during melanoma immunotherapy. Noted time point: week 3, after first cycle of checkpoint inhibitor. Measured with immunoSEQ multiplex PCR; TCRdb has only the in-frame clones, and not every one. Of some 4,300 clones in the sample, around 81% were seen once. V was clipped by 5 bases and J by 9 bases, with 17 bases between them. The CDR3 is 13 residues long. Germline CDR1 reads SGHAT; CDR2 reads FQNNGV. The TCR originated in a human donor with melanoma. The V gene is TRBV11-2, the J gene TRBJ2-7; the D call may be TRBD1 or TRBD2 (5 bases each). Material: blood, obtained from a patient treated with checkpoint blockade. The chain's CDR3 is CASSRDDRQGQYF. In DNA, the CDR3 is TGTGCCAGCAGCCGGGACGACCGCCAAGGGCAGTACTTC.